This T cell receptor beta chain was found in a study of T cells after yellow fever vaccination. Notes on this clonotype: Its antigen remains unidentified.

Study findings and constraints: Peak timing came faster in the weaker secondary response, day 5 versus 15. Clones that expanded after primary vaccination mostly reappeared after the booster (96% CD4, approximately 85% CD8). Researchers cautioned that FACS-sorted repertoires could harbor abundant clonotypes contaminating from the bulk population.

The V gene's germline CDR1 is SNHLY and CDR2 FYNNEI. CDR3 length: 13 amino acids. V dropped 3 bases and J dropped 5 bases, with 7 bases sitting between them. One entry per CDR3 protein results from TCRdb running MiXCR on the 5' RACE reads. Of roughly 310,000 distinct CDR3 sequences in the sample, roughly 8.7% are singletons; the top ten hold roughly 18%. The source of this sequence is a man in his late teens or twenties who received the YFV17D yellow fever vaccine. The chain couples TRBV2 to TRBJ2-2; maybe TRBD2 (6 bases). This material consisted of PBMCs, taken on the day of the first yellow fever vaccination. The CDR3 loop is CASSEGRTGELFF. The CDR3 nucleotides read TGTGCCAGCAGTGAGGGGAGGACCGGGGAGCTGTTTTTT.